This entry describes one TCR beta chain. Which antigen it targets is not known. Base qualities are missing; no much larger clone stands one base away. These data are taken from a study of cytomegalovirus exposure and HLA in healthy donors (dated by TCRdb to about 2017). The study in broad terms: According to an earlier analysis of 450 to 650 of the donors, about 180 million T cells yielded 120 million or so unique TCR beta sequences and about 300 Gb of sequence data. An early release that covered 640 HLA-typed donors contained about 300 gigabases of sequencing data and tens of millions of unique TCR sequences. The genetic ancestry cluster associated with self-reported Caucasian donors included about four fifths of the 398 genotyped donors. The study aimed to test whether signatures of past pathogen exposure could be identified by cataloging public T cell receptors. Using immunosequencing, the study profiled T cell repertoires from fewer than 700 subjects and related those repertoires to cytomegalovirus serostatus. Along with the approximately 600-subject first cohort, a separate validation cohort of about 110 different subjects was used. To predict cytomegalovirus infection status, the study brought together high-throughput TCR immunosequencing, statistical association of individual TCRs with disease status, and machine learning. In a later analysis, previously published TCR beta repertoires from about 670 donors were re-analyzed and high-resolution HLA genotyping was added so that TCR occurrence patterns could be studied. The later analysis used no new phenotypic data to find candidate immune exposures, relying instead on TCR beta sequences and their occurrence across donors. An earlier analysis of 500 to 650 of the donors applied high-throughput TCR beta sequencing to assess whether each TCR beta V gene segment acted as functional or pseudogenic. Donor age, sex, ethnicity and CMV serostatus were compiled alongside the repertoire data. A later genetic analysis used genome-wide SNP genotypes for about 60% of the roughly 700 donors, treating that subset as a discovery cohort. All discovery cohort repertoires had been generated using a single sequencing platform. HLA typing included class I and class II loci at four-digit resolution. The number of donors typed differed by locus, with roughly 629-640 for A, B, C, DRB1 and DQB1, roughly 520 for DQA1, 600 to 610 for DPA1, and approximately 470 for DPB1. Because of strong linkage in the cohort, roughly five DR-DQ haplotypes were treated as single units for association and clustering. Among over 350 genotyped donors of the cohort, an average of 235,054 unique TCR beta nucleotide sequences were sequenced per donor, 15% to 20% of them non-productive. Overall study results and their limits: A later analysis reported that several top co-occurrence clusters appeared linked to parvovirus B19, influenza, CMV and Epstein-Barr virus. At a false discovery rate of 0.05, a later analysis linked under 20,000 TCR beta sequences to specific HLA alleles. A few of the identified cytomegalovirus-associated TCR beta chains were confirmed in vitro to be specific for cytomegalovirus antigens. A later genetic analysis reported fewer N-insertions in productive TCRs among donors in an Asian-associated ancestry cluster than the approximately 700-donor mean. Across donors, most TCR sequences were observed very rarely, whereas some public TCRs were present in many individuals. Linkage disequilibrium might explain the correlated functional status among segregating V segments, but an unknown experimental factor could not be ruled out. Some IMGT-functional V segments, including TRBV6-2 and TRBV6-3, could not be distinguished by the 87-base-pair reads and were therefore excluded. In both the original and validation cohorts, the classifier was reported to diagnose cytomegalovirus status with high specificity and sensitivity. The earlier analysis of 587 of the donors excluded fewer than 20 rarely observed V segments, including chromosome 9 orphons, because counts were too low. CMV serostatus was the only immune exposure information available for the cohort. V-gene and J-gene trimming of TCR beta chains was associated with a missense DCLRE1C variant in a later genetic analysis, and the association was replicated in an independent cohort. In a later analysis, HLA-associated TCR beta chains showed more clonal expansion and lower generation probabilities than non-associated chains that were equally common. The authors suggested that the approach could potentially be generalized to other disease states and immunological phenotypes. Roughly uniform sequencing depth across donors was assumed in presence/absence analyses, although this assumption may not hold. A further reported finding was that TCR beta sequences accurately predicted the HLA-A and HLA-B alleles for most subjects in the first cohort. Because HLA typing was missing for some donors at each locus, association tests included only the typed subset. An earlier analysis of some 590 of the donors showed that most TCR beta V segments appeared in productive rearrangements either about 87% or about 30% of the time, which broadly matched IMGT annotations. When HLA alleles, especially DR and DQ, strongly co-occurred, TCR associations were difficult to assign to individual alleles. According to a later analysis, TCR association rates differed among HLA loci, with DRB1 alleles showing the most associated TCRs and HLA-C alleles showing the fewest. A total of about 150 TCR beta chains were listed by the study as associated with cytomegalovirus. A group of highly shared sequence variants was considered likely to be a technical artifact of the sequencing pipeline. A later analysis found that most CMV-associated TCR beta chains appeared HLA-restricted, with HLA associations seemingly driven largely by CMV exposure. The cohort was sequenced for TCR beta chains only, and without alpha or paired-chain data the features that could be detected were limited.

V loses 2 bases of germline sequence and J loses 3 bases, and the interval between the two ends is 5 bases. The CDR3 numbers 14 residues from cysteine through phenylalanine. Of all the DNA, just the CDR3 is kept, 42 bases in frame from base 1. Via the germline V gene, CDR1 is SGHTA and CDR2 FQGNSA. The cohort comprised around 690 healthy bone marrow donors. Cohort members were all nominally healthy when sampled, although unrecorded immune exposures were likely present. The donor tested CMV seronegative and was one of the 352 seronegative cohort members. Each donor provided a peripheral blood sample, and peripheral blood mononuclear cells were used for TCR beta sequencing. Genomic DNA was extracted from the blood cell samples with the Qiagen DNeasy Blood Extraction Kit. The library relied on the immunoSEQ multiplex PCR assay. A mixture of 60 forward primers for TCR Vbeta segments and 13 reverse primers for TCR Jbeta segments was used in the multiplex PCR. Amplification of the CDR3 region of rearranged TCR beta genes was performed with a multiplex PCR assay on genomic DNA. The Illumina HiSeq System was used to sequence the amplified TCR beta libraries as 87-base-pair reads. The paper's processing steps were these. In a later analysis, tens of millions of unique TCR beta chains were counted across the 650 to 750 repertoires, and about 10 million of these chains were shared by at least two donors. Raw reads were error-corrected and collapsed into unique sequences by a nearest-neighbor algorithm in which closely related sequences were merged to remove PCR and sequencing errors. CDR3 sequences were aligned to IMGT reference sequences to assign V, D and J gene segments. For a sequence to be retained, a match of at least six nucleotides to both a V gene segment and a J gene segment was required. Rearrangements were classified as productive when the CDR3 lacked stop codons and remained in frame with V and J, and all other rearrangements were classified as non-productive. CDR3 was defined according to IMGT convention as the region running from the second conserved V-encoded cysteine to the conserved J-encoded phenylalanine. Sequences without an unambiguous match to a single V gene segment were excluded from the earlier analysis of about 600 of the donors. In an earlier analysis of almost 600 of the donors, a V segment was called functional when productive rearrangements were above 56.7%, and segregating when the standard deviation between donors exceeded 5%. A statistical classification framework was built to diagnose cytomegalovirus status from the catalog of TCR beta chain sequences. A later analysis assigned V and J genes by comparing TCR nucleotide sequences with IMGT/GENE-DB human TR gene sequences. The TCRdist pipeline was used in a later analysis to assign CDR3 sequences and most-parsimonious VDJ recombination scenarios. A later analysis defined each TCR beta chain by its CDR3 amino acid sequence plus V-gene family, and excluded reads lacking a unique V-gene family. In a later analysis, approximately 590 highly shared, low-generation-probability nucleotide sequences were removed to address suspected cross-contamination and a sequencing artifact. In a later analysis, a clonal expansion index was calculated for each public chain from normalized within-repertoire ranks of inferred template counts. In a later analysis, generation probabilities were computed using a VDJ recombination model fitted to out-of-frame rearrangements, and the results were checked against IGoR. In a later analysis, hypergeometric tests were used to score TCR-TCR, TCR-HLA and TCR-CMV co-occurrence, with a repertoire-size bias correction applied to TCR pairs. To estimate false discovery rates, a later analysis permuted the HLA or CMV assignments 20 times. A later analysis grouped co-occurring TCRs with DBSCAN, adding TCRdist sequence similarity when clustering within HLA-allele-positive subsets. Co-occurrence clustering excluded repertoires with fewer than 30,000 or more than 120,000 public chains, plus five with anomalous nucleotide sharing. This immuneACCESS table, as held by TCRdb, lists in-frame sequences with V and J called but not all clones. Of the missing ones, under half trace to an unresolved V gene in checked studies; the others have no known cause. V and J calls and clone size follow that table, whereas D and trimming were derived from the DNA. This sample gives some 200,000 clones in total; about three quarters of them show up just once. The ten largest account for 2.5% to 3.5% of the sample.

The receptor chain draws on TRBV7-2 and TRBJ1-6, with no reliable assignment of the D segment. This TCR was recovered from a female donor in good health and CMV-seronegative. Sequencing used PBMCs. In nucleotide form, the sequence is TGTGCCAGCAGCTTACCGGGCTATAATTCACCCCTCCACTTT. Its coded protein is CASSLPGYNSPLHF.